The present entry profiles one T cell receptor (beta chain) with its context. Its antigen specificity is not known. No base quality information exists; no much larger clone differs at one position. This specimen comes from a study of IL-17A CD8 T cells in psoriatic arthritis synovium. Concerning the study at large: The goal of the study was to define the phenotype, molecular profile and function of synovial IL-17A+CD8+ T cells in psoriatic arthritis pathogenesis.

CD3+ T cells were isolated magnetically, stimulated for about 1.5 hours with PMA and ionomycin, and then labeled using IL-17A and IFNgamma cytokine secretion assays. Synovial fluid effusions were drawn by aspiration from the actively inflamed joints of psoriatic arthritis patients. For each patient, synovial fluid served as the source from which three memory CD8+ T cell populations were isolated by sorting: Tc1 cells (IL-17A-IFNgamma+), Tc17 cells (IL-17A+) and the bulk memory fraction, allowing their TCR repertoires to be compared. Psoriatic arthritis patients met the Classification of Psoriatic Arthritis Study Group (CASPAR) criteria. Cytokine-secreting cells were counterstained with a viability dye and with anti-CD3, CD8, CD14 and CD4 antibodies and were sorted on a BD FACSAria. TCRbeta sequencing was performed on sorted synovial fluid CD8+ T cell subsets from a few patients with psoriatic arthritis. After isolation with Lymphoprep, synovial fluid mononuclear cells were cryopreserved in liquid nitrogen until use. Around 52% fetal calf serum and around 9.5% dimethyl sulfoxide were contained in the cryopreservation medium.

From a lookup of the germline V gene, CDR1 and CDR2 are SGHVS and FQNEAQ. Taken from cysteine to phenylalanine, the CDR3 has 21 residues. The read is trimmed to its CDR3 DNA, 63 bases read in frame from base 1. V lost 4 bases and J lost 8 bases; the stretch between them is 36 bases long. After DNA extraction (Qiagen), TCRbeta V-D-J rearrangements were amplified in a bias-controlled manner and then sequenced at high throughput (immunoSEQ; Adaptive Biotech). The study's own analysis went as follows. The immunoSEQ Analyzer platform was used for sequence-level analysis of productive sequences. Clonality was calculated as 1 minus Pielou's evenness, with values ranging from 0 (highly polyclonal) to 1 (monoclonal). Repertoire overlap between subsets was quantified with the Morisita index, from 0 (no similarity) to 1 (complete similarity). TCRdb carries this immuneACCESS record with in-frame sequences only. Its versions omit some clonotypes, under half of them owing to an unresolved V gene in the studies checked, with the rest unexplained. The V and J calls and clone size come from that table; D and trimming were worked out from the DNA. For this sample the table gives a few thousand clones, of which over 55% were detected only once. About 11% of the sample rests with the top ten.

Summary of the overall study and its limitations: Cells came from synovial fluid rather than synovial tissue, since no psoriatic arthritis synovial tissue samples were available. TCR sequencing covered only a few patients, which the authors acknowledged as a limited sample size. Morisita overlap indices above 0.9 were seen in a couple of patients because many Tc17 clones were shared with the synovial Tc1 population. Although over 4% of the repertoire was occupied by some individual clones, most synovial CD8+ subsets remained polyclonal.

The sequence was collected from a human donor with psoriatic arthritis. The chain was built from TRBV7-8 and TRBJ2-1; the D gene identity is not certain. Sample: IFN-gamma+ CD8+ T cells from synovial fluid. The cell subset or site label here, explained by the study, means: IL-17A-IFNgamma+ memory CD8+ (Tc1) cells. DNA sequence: TGTGCCAGCAGCTCCCGTCTTGGACCCTGGTGGACCCCTGGCAGTTTCCATGAGCAGTTCTTC. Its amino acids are CASSSRLGPWWTPGSFHEQFF.